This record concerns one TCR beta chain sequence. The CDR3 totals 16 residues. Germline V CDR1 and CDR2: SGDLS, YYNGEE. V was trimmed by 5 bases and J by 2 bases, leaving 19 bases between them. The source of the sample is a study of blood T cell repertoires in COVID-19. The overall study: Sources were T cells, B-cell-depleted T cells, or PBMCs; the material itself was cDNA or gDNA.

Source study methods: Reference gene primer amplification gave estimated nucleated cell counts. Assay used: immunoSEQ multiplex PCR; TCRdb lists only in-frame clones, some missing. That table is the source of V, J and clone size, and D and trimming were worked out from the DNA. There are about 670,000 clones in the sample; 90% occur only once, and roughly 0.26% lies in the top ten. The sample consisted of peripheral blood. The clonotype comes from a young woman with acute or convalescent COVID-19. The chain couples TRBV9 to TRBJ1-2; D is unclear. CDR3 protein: CASSPSGSTSNYGYTF. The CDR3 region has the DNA TGTGCCAGCAGTCCCAGTGGGAGTACCTCAAACTATGGCTACACCTTC.